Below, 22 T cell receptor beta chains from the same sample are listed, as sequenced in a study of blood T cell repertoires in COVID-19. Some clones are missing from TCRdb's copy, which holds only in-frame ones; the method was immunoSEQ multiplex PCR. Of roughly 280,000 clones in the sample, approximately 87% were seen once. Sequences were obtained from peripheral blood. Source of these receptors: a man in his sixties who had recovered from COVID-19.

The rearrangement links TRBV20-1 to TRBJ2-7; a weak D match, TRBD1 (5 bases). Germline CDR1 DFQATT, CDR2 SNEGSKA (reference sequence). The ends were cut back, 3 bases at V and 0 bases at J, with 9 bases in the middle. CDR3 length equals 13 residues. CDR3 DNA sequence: TGCAGTGCTAGTAGGGGAACCTCCTACGAGCAGTACTTC. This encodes CSASRGTSYEQYF.

The CDR3, as DNA: TGCGCCAGCAGGGAAGCGGAGGTAGGCAATGAGCAGTTCTTC. This codes for CASREAEVGNEQFF. V gene TRBV5-1 combines with J gene TRBJ2-1, with D tentatively TRBD2 (5 bases). The CDR3 loop spans 14 amino acids. Germline V gene data show CDR1 as SGHRS and CDR2 as YFSETQ. V lost 5 bases and J 6 bases, leaving 15 bases between the germline ends.

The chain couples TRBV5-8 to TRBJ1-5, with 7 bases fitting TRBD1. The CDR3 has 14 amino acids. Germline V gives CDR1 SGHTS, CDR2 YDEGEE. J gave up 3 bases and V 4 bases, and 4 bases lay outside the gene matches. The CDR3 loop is CASSPTGANQPQHF. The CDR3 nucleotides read TGTGCCAGCAGCCCCACAGGGGCCAATCAGCCCCAGCATTTT.

This CDR3 reads CASSLRVRNGELFF. The CDR3 DNA reads TGTGCCAGCAGCCTCCGGGTCCGGAACGGGGAGCTGTTTTTT. The genes are TRBV5-4 and TRBJ2-2, with D unclear. This CDR3 region has 14 residues. CDR1 is SGHNT, CDR2 YYREEE, per germline (reference sequence). V lost 4 bases and J lost 7, with 14 bases in between.

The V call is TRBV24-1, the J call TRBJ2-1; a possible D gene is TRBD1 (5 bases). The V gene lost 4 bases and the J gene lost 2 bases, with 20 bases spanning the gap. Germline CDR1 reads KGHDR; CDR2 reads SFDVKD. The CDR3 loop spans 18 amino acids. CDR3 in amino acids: CATSDNFAPRVPYNEQFF. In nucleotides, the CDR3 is TGTGCCACCAGTGACAATTTTGCCCCCAGGGTACCCTACAATGAGCAGTTCTTC.

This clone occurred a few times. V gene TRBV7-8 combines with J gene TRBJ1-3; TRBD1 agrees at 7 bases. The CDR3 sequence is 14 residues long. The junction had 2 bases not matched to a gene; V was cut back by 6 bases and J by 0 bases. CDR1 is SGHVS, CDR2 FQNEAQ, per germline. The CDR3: CASRQGSSGNTIYF. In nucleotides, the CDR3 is TGTGCCAGCAGACAGGGGAGCTCTGGAAACACCATATATTTT.

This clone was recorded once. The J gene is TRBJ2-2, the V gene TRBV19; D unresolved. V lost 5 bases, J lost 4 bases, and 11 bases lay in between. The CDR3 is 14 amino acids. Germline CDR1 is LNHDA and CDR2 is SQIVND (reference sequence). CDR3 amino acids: CASSLGYATGELFF. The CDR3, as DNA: TGTGCCAGTAGTCTCGGGTATGCCACCGGGGAGCTGTTTTTT.

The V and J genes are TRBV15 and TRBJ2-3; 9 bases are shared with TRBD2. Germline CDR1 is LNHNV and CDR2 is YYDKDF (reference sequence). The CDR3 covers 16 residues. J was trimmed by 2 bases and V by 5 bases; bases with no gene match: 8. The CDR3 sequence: CATSGRTSVATDTQYF. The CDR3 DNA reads TGTGCCACCAGCGGCAGGACTAGCGTTGCCACAGATACGCAGTATTTT.

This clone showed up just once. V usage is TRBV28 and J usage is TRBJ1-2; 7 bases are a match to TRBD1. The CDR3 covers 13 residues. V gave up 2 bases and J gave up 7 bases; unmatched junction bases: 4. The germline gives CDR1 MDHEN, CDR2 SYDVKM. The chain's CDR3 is CASSLGTARGYTF. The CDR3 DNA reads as TGTGCCAGCAGTTTAGGGACAGCGCGTGGCTACACCTTC.

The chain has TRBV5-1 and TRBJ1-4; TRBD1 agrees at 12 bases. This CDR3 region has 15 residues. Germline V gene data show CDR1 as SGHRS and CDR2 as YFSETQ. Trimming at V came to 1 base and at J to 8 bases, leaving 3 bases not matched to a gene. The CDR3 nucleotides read TGCGCCAGCAGCTTGTTGGGGACAGGGGGCGAAAAACTGTTTTTT. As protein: CASSLLGTGGEKLFF.

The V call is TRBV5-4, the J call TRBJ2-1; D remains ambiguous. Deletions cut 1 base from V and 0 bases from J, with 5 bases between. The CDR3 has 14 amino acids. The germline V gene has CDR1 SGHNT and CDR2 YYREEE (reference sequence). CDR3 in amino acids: CASSLPVSYNEQFF. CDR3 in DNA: TGTGCCAGCAGCTTGCCTGTCTCCTACAATGAGCAGTTCTTC.

CDR3 DNA: TGTGCCAGCAGTAACCGGACTAGCGGGGGGGTAAAGACCCAGTACTTC. This gives the protein CASSNRTSGGVKTQYF. The chain uses TRBV28 and TRBJ2-5, with 15 bases fitting TRBD2. The J segment lost 6 bases and the V segment lost 5 bases, leaving 7 bases of the junction unmatched. The CDR3 contains 16 residues. The germline V gene encodes CDR1 MDHEN and CDR2 SYDVKM.

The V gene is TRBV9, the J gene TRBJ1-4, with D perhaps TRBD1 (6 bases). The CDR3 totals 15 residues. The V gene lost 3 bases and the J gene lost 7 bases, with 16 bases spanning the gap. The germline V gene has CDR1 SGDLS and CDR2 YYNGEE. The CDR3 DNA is TGTGCCAGCAGCGGACCGGGGGGGCACGGTGAAAAACTGTTTTTT. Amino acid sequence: CASSGPGGHGEKLFF.

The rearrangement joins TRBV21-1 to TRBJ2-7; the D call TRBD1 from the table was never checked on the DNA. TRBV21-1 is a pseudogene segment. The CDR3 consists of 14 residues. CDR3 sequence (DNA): TGTGCCCGCCGACAAGGCCTCAGCTCCTACGAGCAGTACTTC. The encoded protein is CARRQGLSSYEQYF.

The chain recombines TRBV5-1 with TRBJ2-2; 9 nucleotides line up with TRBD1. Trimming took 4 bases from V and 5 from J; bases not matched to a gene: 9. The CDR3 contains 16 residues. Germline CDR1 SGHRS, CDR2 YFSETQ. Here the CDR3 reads CASSPSTGGWTGELFF. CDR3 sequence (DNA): TGCGCCAGCAGCCCCTCGACAGGGGGATGGACCGGGGAGCTGTTTTTT.

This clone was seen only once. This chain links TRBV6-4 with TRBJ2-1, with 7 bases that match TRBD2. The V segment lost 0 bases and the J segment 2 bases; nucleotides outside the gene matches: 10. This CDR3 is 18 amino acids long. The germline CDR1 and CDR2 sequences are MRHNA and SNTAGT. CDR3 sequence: CASSDSGKAGRPYNEQFF. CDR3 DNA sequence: TGTGCCAGCAGTGACTCGGGAAAAGCGGGAAGACCCTACAATGAGCAGTTCTTC.

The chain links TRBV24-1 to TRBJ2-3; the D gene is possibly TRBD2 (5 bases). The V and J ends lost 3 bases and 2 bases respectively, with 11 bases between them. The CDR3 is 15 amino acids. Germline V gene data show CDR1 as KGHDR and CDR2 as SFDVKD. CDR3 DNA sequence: TGTGCCACCAGTGATCCCGGGATTCTCACAGATACGCAGTATTTT. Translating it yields CATSDPGILTDTQYF.

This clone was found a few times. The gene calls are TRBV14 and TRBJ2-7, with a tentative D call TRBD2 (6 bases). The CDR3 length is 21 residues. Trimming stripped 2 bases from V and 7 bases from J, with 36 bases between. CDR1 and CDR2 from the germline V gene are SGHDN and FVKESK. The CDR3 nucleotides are TGTGCCAGCAGCCAATTTAGTCTTGGTCGGGGACGGGGGACCCTGCCCGGGGAGCAGTACTTC. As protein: CASSQFSLGRGRGTLPGEQYF.

The CDR3 loop reads CASSSSGSYEQYF. CDR3 DNA sequence: TGTGCCAGCTCATCTAGCGGGAGCTACGAGCAGTACTTC. The J gene is TRBJ2-7, the V gene TRBV18, with 10 bases fitting TRBD2. The CDR3 runs 13 residues. The V gene's germline CDR1 is KGHSH and CDR2 LQKENI. Losses at the gene ends were 5 bases for V and 3 bases for J; bases not matched to a gene: 1.

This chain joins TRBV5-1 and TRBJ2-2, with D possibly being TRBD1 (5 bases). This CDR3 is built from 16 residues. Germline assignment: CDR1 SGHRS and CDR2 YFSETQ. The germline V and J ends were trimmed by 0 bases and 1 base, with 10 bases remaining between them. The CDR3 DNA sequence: TGCGCCAGCAGCTTGGCCTCCGACAGGAACACCGGGGAGCTGTTTTTT. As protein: CASSLASDRNTGELFF.

CDR3 in DNA: TGTGCCACCAGCAGAGGGTCGCAGGGCCAAGAGACCCAGTACTTC. It specifies CATSRGSQGQETQYF. The chain joins TRBV15 to TRBJ2-5; D may be TRBD1 (5 bases). The V end was cut by 1 base, the J end by 1 base, with 10 bases between. Per germline, CDR1 LNHNV and CDR2 YYDKDF (reference sequence). CDR3 length: 15 residues.

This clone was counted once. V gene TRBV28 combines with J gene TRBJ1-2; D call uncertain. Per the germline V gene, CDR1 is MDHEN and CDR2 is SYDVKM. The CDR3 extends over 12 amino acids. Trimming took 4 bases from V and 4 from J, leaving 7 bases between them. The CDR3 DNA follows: TGTGCCAGCAGTTCGATCGGCTATGGCTACACCTTC. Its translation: CASSSIGYGYTF.